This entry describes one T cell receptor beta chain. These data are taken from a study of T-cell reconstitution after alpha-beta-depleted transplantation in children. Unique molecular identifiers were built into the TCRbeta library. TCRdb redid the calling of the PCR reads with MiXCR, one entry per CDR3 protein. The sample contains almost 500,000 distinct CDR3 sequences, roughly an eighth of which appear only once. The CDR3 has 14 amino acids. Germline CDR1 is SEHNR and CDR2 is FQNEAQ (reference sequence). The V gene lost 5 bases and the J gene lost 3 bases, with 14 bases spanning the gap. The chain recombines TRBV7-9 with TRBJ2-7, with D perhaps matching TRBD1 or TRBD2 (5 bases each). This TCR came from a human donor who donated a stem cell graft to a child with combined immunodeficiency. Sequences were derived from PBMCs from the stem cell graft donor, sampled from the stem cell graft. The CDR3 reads CASSPEGHDYEQYF. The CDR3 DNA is TGTGCCAGCAGCCCAGAGGGGCACGACTACGAGCAGTACTTC. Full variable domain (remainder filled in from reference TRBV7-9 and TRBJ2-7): DTGVSQNPRHKITKRGQNVTFRCDPISEHNRLYWYRQTLGQGPEFLTYFQNEAQLEKSRLLSDRFSAERPKGSFSTLEIQRTEQGDSAMYLCASSPEGHDYEQYFGPGTRLTVT.